This T cell receptor beta chain emerged from a study of blood T cell repertoires in COVID-19. Assay: immunoSEQ multiplex PCR; the TCRdb copy retains only in-frame clones and omits some. Counted here are 220,000 or so clones, approximately 81% occurring once; the ten biggest clones make up just under 20%. The CDR3 spans 13 residues. V was shortened by 5 bases and J by 2 bases, with 10 bases between the two germline ends. Germline V gene lookup returns CDR1 MNHEY and CDR2 SMNVEV (reference sequence). This chain uses TRBV27 with TRBJ2-7; TRBD1 might be the D (6 bases). Sequencing used peripheral blood. This receptor was taken from a man under 40 with active or convalescent COVID-19. Here the CDR3 reads CASSVGTPYEQYF. The DNA of the CDR3 is TGTGCCAGCAGTGTAGGGACACCCTACGAGCAGTACTTC.